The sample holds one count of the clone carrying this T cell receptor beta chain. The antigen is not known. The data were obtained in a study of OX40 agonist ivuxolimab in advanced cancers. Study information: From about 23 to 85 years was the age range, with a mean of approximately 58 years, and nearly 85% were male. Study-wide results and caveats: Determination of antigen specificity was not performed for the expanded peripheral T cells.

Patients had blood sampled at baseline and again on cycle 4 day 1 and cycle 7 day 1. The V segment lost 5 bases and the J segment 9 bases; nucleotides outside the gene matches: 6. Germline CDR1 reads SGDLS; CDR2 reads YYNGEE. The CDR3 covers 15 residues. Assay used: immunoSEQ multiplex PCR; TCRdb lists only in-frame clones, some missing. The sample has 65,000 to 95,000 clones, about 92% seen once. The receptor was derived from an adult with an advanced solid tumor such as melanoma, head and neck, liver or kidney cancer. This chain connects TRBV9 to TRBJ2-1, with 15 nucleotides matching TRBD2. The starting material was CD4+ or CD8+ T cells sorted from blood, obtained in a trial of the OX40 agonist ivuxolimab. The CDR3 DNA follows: TGTGCCAGCAGTGACGGACTAGCGGGGGGGCCTGAGCAGTTCTTC. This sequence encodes CASSDGLAGGPEQFF.